These 30 T cell receptor beta chains came from one sample sequenced in a study of STAT5B mutations in CD4+ large granular lymphocyte leukemia. Generated by immunoSEQ multiplex PCR, the TCRdb table keeps only in-frame clones and is missing some. Altogether fewer than 40,000 clones are present, less than 75% being singletons, with the ten largest covering less than 0.5%. What was sequenced was CD4+ T cells from blood buffy coats. Every receptor here comes from a human donor in good health.

The chain has TRBV4-2 and TRBJ1-1; no firm D call. Per germline, CDR1 LGHNA and CDR2 YNFKEQ. V was cut by 0 bases and J by 8 bases, with 16 bases left in between. CDR3 size: 15 residues. The CDR3 region has the DNA TGTGCCAGCAGCCAAGATGGATCCGGCCCGAGGGAAGCTTTCTTT. Protein sequence: CASSQDGSGPREAFF.

The V call is TRBV28, the J call TRBJ2-2, with 11 bases that match TRBD1. After removal of 5 bases from V and 7 bases from J, the junction contained 6 bases not matched to a gene. This CDR3 contains 15 residues. Per germline, CDR1 MDHEN and CDR2 SYDVKM. Here the CDR3 DNA reads TGTGCCAGCAGTCTCCCGGGACAGGGGGTCGGGGAGCTGTTTTTT. Amino acids: CASSLPGQGVGELFF.

The chain has TRBV9 and TRBJ2-5; D not certain. Germline V gene lookup returns CDR1 SGDLS and CDR2 YYNGEE. The V end lost 3 bases, the J end lost 4 bases, and 7 bases lay between the germline ends. CDR3 length: 12 residues. CDR3 nucleotides: TGTGCCAGCAGCGCCAACGGAGAGACCCAGTACTTC. Its translation: CASSANGETQYF.

The genes are TRBV19 and TRBJ2-2; TRBD2 agrees at 13 bases. The V gene end was trimmed by 0 bases and the J gene end by 0 bases; junction bases not matched to a gene: 4. The germline gives CDR1 LNHDA, CDR2 SQIVND (reference sequence). The CDR3 is 19 amino acids. CDR3 region: CASSIDRLAGGANTGELFF. The CDR3 DNA sequence: TGTGCCAGTAGTATAGATCGACTAGCGGGGGGTGCGAACACCGGGGAGCTGTTTTTT.

There are a few counts of this clone. This sequence joins TRBV19 and TRBJ1-4; TRBD1 might be the D (5 bases). V lost 6 bases and J lost 5, with 16 bases in between. CDR1 LNHDA and CDR2 SQIVND come from the germline V gene (reference sequence). This CDR3 is built from 15 residues. The chain's CDR3 is CASSSSRGPNEKLFF. As DNA, the CDR3 is TGTGCCAGTAGCAGTTCACGGGGCCCAAATGAAAAACTGTTTTTT. The full variable domain, completed using reference TRBV19 and TRBJ1-4, is DGGITQSPKYLFRKEGQNVTLSCEQNLNHDAMYWYRQDPGQGLRLIYYSQIVNDFQKGDIAEGYSVSREKKESFPLTVTSAQKNPTAFYLCASSSSRGPNEKLFFGSGTQLSVL.

This clone showed up just a few times. The gene calls are TRBV2 and TRBJ1-6; 7 nucleotides align to TRBD1. The CDR3 has 14 residues. V lost 5 bases, J lost 8 bases, and 6 bases stayed unmatched. Germline V lookup: CDR1 SNHLY, CDR2 FYNNEI. DNA of the CDR3: TGTGCCAGCAGTCGGACAGGACGGGATTCACCCCTCCACTTT. Protein: CASSRTGRDSPLHF.

This rearrangement joins TRBV5-1 to TRBJ2-7, with 10 positions matching TRBD1. The germline CDR1 and CDR2 sequences are SGHRS and YFSETQ. The V gene end was trimmed by 4 bases and the J gene end by 4 bases; junction bases not matched to a gene: 8. The CDR3 is 15 residues long. The CDR3 sequence is CASSATGGGGYEQYF. The CDR3 DNA sequence: TGCGCCAGCAGCGCGACAGGGGGCGGGGGTTACGAGCAGTACTTC.

The J gene is TRBJ1-1, the V gene TRBV27, with D hard to call. CDR3 size: 15 residues. CDR1 and CDR2 from the germline V gene are MNHEY and SMNVEV (reference sequence). Trimming pared 2 bases from V and 3 bases from J, leaving 13 bases between. DNA of the CDR3: TGTGCCAGCAGTTTAAGAGAAAGATCGGACACTGAAGCTTTCTTT. Translating it yields CASSLRERSDTEAFF.

The chain has TRBV28 and TRBJ2-2, with D uncertain. The germline V and J ends were trimmed by 7 bases and 5 bases, with 8 bases remaining between them. CDR3 length: 12 amino acids. Germline values: CDR1 MDHEN, CDR2 SYDVKM. The CDR3 spells CASMKETGELFF. As DNA, the CDR3 is TGTGCCAGCATGAAAGAAACCGGGGAGCTGTTTTTT. The full variable domain, rest sourced from reference TRBV28 and TRBJ2-2, is DVKVTQSSRYLVKRTGEKVFLECVQDMDHENMFWYRQDPGLGLRLIYFSYDVKMKEKGDIPEGYSVSREKKERFSLILESASTNQTSMYLCASMKETGELFFGEGSRLTVL.

The DNA of the CDR3 is TGTGCCAGCAACCCCCGGGACAGCCTTTTCTATGGCTACACCTTC. Its protein is CASNPRDSLFYGYTF. The rearrangement joins TRBV7-9 to TRBJ1-2; TRBD1 matches 7 bases. J lost 4 bases, V lost 7 bases, and 12 bases had no gene match. The CDR3 spans 15 residues. Germline-derived CDR1 and CDR2 are SEHNR and FQNEAQ (reference sequence). Combining the CDR3 with reference TRBV7-9 and TRBJ1-2 gives the whole variable domain DTGVSQNPRHKITKRGQNVTFRCDPISEHNRLYWYRQTLGQGPEFLTYFQNEAQLEKSRLLSDRFSAERPKGSFSTLEIQRTEQGDSAMYLCASNPRDSLFYGYTFGSGTRLTVV.

V usage is TRBV6-1 and J usage is TRBJ2-1, with D possibly being TRBD1 or TRBD2 (6 bases each). The V gene lost 3 bases and the J gene lost 9 bases, with 18 bases spanning the gap. Germline V gene lookup returns CDR1 MNHNS and CDR2 SASEGT. CDR3 length: 15 residues. The CDR3 bases are TGTGCCAGCAGTGAGACCCGGGGGCAGTTATTTGAGCAGTTCTTC. This sequence encodes CASSETRGQLFEQFF.

This rearrangement joins TRBV5-1 to TRBJ2-7; 11 nucleotides align to TRBD2. The CDR3 sequence is 15 residues long. The germline gives CDR1 SGHRS, CDR2 YFSETQ. V was clipped by 7 bases and J by 4 bases; unmatched bases: 10. DNA of the CDR3: TGCGCCAGCGGAAAACCTAGCGGGGGGTTTTACGAGCAGTACTTC. This sequence encodes CASGKPSGGFYEQYF.

The chain is built from TRBV27 and TRBJ2-7, with 8 bases identical to TRBD1. From germline, CDR1 is MNHEY and CDR2 SMNVEV (reference sequence). Trimming cost V 6 bases and J 7 bases; bases outside gene matches: 8. The CDR3 sequence is 13 residues long. This chain's CDR3 is CASSSPRDREQYF. CDR3 bases: TGTGCCAGCAGCAGCCCACGGGACAGGGAGCAGTACTTC.

This clone was found once. The chain couples TRBV25-1 to TRBJ2-5, with 9 bases lining up with TRBD1. The germline gives CDR1 MGHDK, CDR2 SYGVNS. The CDR3 is 15 amino acids. V was clipped by 3 bases and J by 5 bases; unmatched bases: 7. DNA of the CDR3: TGTGCCAGCAGTGATGCCACAGGGGGCGCGGAGACCCAGTACTTC. Its protein is CASSDATGGAETQYF.

The chain joins TRBV9 to TRBJ2-7, with D perhaps TRBD1 (6 bases). Trimming left V 0 bases short and J 0 bases short, with 10 bases between. The CDR3 is made up of 15 amino acids. Germline CDR1 reads SGDLS; CDR2 reads YYNGEE. The CDR3 spells CASSVGPDSSYEQYF. The DNA for the CDR3 is TGTGCCAGCAGCGTAGGTCCGGACAGCTCCTACGAGCAGTACTTC.

This clone was counted between two and nine times. CDR3 in amino acids: CASSLSWDSSYEQYF. CDR3 nucleotide sequence: TGTGCCAGCAGTTTGTCTTGGGACAGCTCCTACGAGCAGTACTTC. The rearrangement joins TRBV6-5 to TRBJ2-7, with 7 bases fitting TRBD1. After removal of 4 bases from V and 0 bases from J, the junction contained 6 bases not matched to a gene. The CDR3 has 15 amino acids. Germline-derived CDR1 and CDR2 are MNHEY and SVGAGI.

The chain employs TRBV10-3 and TRBJ1-5; maybe TRBD1 (6 bases). Trimming took off 0 bases at V and 7 bases at J, with 7 bases between the two ends. The CDR3 totals 13 residues. Germline CDR1 reads ENHRY; CDR2 reads SYGVKD. CDR3 sequence: CAISESTGQPQHF. The DNA of the CDR3 is TGTGCCATCAGTGAGTCCACAGGGCAGCCCCAGCATTTT.

The J gene is TRBJ1-5, the V gene TRBV28, with unresolved D. V was cut by 2 bases and J by 6 bases, with 14 bases left in between. This CDR3 contains 15 residues. The germline V gene has CDR1 MDHEN and CDR2 SYDVKM. The CDR3 sequence: CASSLPPVGIQPQHF. In DNA, the CDR3 is TGTGCCAGCAGTTTACCCCCGGTAGGTATTCAGCCCCAGCATTTT.

V usage is TRBV19 and J usage is TRBJ1-4; TRBD1 is a possible D gene (6 bases). V lost 7 bases and J 7 bases, leaving 16 bases between the germline ends. CDR1 is LNHDA, CDR2 SQIVND, per germline (reference sequence). The CDR3 totals 14 residues. In DNA, the CDR3 is TGTGCCAGTACCCAGGGGACCCTGGGTGAAAAACTGTTTTTT. Translation gives CASTQGTLGEKLFF.

This chain joins TRBV9 and TRBJ2-1; D not resolved. This CDR3 spans 14 amino acids. CDR1 is SGDLS, CDR2 YYNGEE, per germline. Trimming removed 4 bases at V and 2 bases at J, with 10 bases between. CDR3 residues: CASSPGFTYNEQFF. The CDR3, as DNA: TGTGCCAGCAGCCCCGGTTTTACCTACAATGAGCAGTTCTTC.

The rearrangement joins TRBV6-4 to TRBJ1-2, with 7 bases fitting TRBD1. V was clipped by 4 bases and J by 7 bases; unmatched bases: 3. Per the germline V gene, CDR1 is MRHNA and CDR2 is SNTAGT. The CDR3 spans 12 residues. CDR3 sequence reads: CASSGQGGGYTF. The DNA for the CDR3 is TGTGCCAGCAGTGGACAGGGTGGTGGCTACACCTTC.

The V call is TRBV20-1, the J call TRBJ2-7; D not resolved. This CDR3 spans 11 amino acids. The germline V gene has CDR1 DFQATT and CDR2 SNEGSKA (reference sequence). The V end was cut by 4 bases, the J end by 2 bases, with 6 bases between. In nucleotides, the CDR3 is TGCAGTGCTACCTACGCCTACGAGCAGTACTTC. Translation: CSATYAYEQYF.

The gene calls are TRBV10-3 and TRBJ1-5; D perhaps matches TRBD1 (5 bases). The CDR3 covers 13 residues. Germline loops: CDR1 ENHRY, CDR2 SYGVKD. V lost 6 bases and J 3 bases, leaving 9 bases between the germline ends. CDR3: CAISRQPNQPQHF. CDR3 bases: TGTGCCATCAGCCGACAGCCCAATCAGCCCCAGCATTTT.

This clone was found a few times. This chain connects TRBV28 to TRBJ1-2; D gene uncertain. CDR1 is MDHEN, CDR2 SYDVKM, per germline. This CDR3 has 12 amino acids. Trimming pared 7 bases from V and 4 bases from J, leaving 10 bases between. CDR3 region: CASTPDLYGYTF. In DNA form, the CDR3 reads TGTGCCAGCACCCCCGATCTCTATGGCTACACCTTC.

The CDR3: CASSFSTSGSGTDTQYF. DNA for the CDR3: TGTGCCAGCAGCTTTTCGACTAGCGGGTCTGGCACAGATACGCAGTATTTT. V is TRBV13 and J is TRBJ2-3, with TRBD2 identical over 10 bases. The germline CDR1 and CDR2 sequences are PRHDT and FYEKMQ (reference sequence). The CDR3 loop spans 17 amino acids. V trimming: 3 bases; J trimming: 1 base; junction bases outside the gene matches: 7.

This clone turned up a few times. The chain links TRBV4-2 to TRBJ1-1; 9 bases are a match to TRBD1. Germline loops: CDR1 LGHNA, CDR2 YNFKEQ. The V and J ends lost 6 bases and 1 base, in that order; junction bases with no gene match: 0. The CDR3 is made up of 13 amino acids. The CDR3 DNA follows: TGTGCCAGCAGGACAGGGGGGAACACTGAAGCTTTCTTT. Protein product: CASRTGGNTEAFF.

In its sample, this clone was seen a few times. The gene calls are TRBV2 and TRBJ1-6, with D perhaps TRBD1 (5 bases). This CDR3 is 14 amino acids long. V was pared by 3 bases and J by 10 bases, with 13 bases between. CDR1 is SNHLY, CDR2 FYNNEI, per germline. The CDR3 coding sequence is TGTGCCAGCAGTGAGGGCCAGGGCTACTCACCCCTCCACTTT. It is translated as CASSEGQGYSPLHF. Using reference TRBV2 and TRBJ1-6 for the parts outside the CDR3, the full variable domain is EPEVTQTPSHQVTQMGQEVILRCVPISNHLYFYWYRQILGQKVEFLVSFYNNEISEKSEIFDDQFSVERPDGSNFTLKIRSTKLEDSAMYFCASSEGQGYSPLHFGNGTRLTVT.

The chain carries TRBV7-3 and TRBJ2-5; D uncertain. This CDR3 has 14 amino acids. From germline, CDR1 is SGHTA and CDR2 FQGTGA. Trimming took off 3 bases at V and 4 bases at J, with 12 bases between the two ends. DNA of the CDR3: TGTGCCAGCAGCTTCTCTCCTCCAGGAGAGACCCAGTACTTC. Protein sequence: CASSFSPPGETQYF.

The chain couples TRBV18 to TRBJ1-1, with D possibly TRBD1 on 5 matching bases. The CDR3 is 19 residues long. Germline V CDR1 and CDR2: KGHSH, LQKENI. Trimming removed 2 bases at V and 2 bases at J, with 24 bases between. CDR3 loop: CASSPSTVTGLPRNTEAFF. The CDR3 DNA sequence: TGTGCCAGCTCACCATCGACCGTCACAGGCCTCCCGCGTAACACTGAAGCTTTCTTT.

The chain recombines TRBV27 with TRBJ2-7; D is possibly TRBD2 (7 bases). Germline-derived CDR1 and CDR2 are MNHEY and SMNVEV (reference sequence). CDR3 size: 15 residues. V lost 2 bases and J lost 2, with 13 bases in between. The CDR3 region has the DNA TGTGCCAGCAGTTTAGGCTTCGGGGGGCCCTACGAGCAGTACTTC. It codes for CASSLGFGGPYEQYF.